This TCR beta chain came from a study of identical twins. Findings of the study overall: Twin sharing of out-of-frame TCR alpha was underestimated by models in monozygotic pairs. Out-of-frame alpha sequences common to twins exhibited a surplus of low generation probability.

A few counts support this clonotype. Its target is unknown. TCRdb passed the 5' RACE reads through MiXCR, listing each CDR3 protein once. The profile shows 500,000 to 550,000 distinct CDR3 sequences, approximately 22% of them singletons. Germline loops: CDR1 DFQATT, CDR2 SNEGSKA (reference sequence). The length of the CDR3 is 13 residues. Between the trimmed V and J ends, which lost 2 bases and 1 base, there was a span of 8 bases. These data were also reused for a study on T cells expressing NK-cell markers.

The rearrangement uses TRBV20-1 and TRBJ1-1; D ambiguous. This receptor was taken from a woman aged 18-29 years in good health. The sample comprised CD4+ T cells sorted from blood. The CDR3 DNA reads TGCAGTGCTAGAATCCCAGGGAACACTGAAGCTTTCTTT. Its protein product is CSARIPGNTEAFF.